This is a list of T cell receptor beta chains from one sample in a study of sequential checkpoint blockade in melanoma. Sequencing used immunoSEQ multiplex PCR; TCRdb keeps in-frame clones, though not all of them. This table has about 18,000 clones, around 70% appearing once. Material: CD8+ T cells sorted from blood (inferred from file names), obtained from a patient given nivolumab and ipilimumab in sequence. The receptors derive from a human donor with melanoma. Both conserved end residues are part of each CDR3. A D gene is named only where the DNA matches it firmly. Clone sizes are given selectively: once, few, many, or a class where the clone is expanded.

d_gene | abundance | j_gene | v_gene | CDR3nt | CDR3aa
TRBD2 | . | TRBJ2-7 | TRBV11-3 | TGTGCCAGCAGCGAGTATAGCGGGAGATCCTACGAGCAGTACTTC | CASSEYSGRSYEQYF
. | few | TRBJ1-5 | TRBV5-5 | TGTGCCAGCAGCGAGCTCCGGGAGCCCCAGCATTTT | CASSELREPQHF
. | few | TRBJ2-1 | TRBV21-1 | TGTGCCAGCAGCCTCGGGGATGAGCAGTTCTTC | CASSLGDEQFF
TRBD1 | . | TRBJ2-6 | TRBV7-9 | TGTGCCAGCAGCTCAAACATAGACAGGGTAATAGGGGCCAACGTCCTGACTTTC | CASSSNIDRVIGANVLTF
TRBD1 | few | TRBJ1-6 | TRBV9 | TGTGCCAGCAGCGTCACAGGGGAGAGTAATTCACCCCTCCACTTT | CASSVTGESNSPLHF
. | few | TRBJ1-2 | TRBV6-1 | TGTGCCAGCAGTGAACAAGACACGGAATCCTATGGCTACACCTTC | CASSEQDTESYGYTF
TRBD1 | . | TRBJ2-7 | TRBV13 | TGTGCCAGCAGCTTGACAGGGCCGGCCTACGAGCAGTACTTC | CASSLTGPAYEQYF
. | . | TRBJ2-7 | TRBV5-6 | TGTGCCAGCAGCTTGGGACAGAAGGTACACGAGCAGTACTTC | CASSLGQKVHEQYF
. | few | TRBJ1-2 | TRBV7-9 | TGTGCCAGCAGCCCAAGGAGGGGCCCGAACTATGGCTACACCTTC | CASSPRRGPNYGYTF
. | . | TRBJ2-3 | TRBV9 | TGTGCCAGCAGCGTAGCGGGATACACAGATACGCAGTATTTT | CASSVAGYTDTQYF
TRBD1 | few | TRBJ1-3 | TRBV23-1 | TGCGCCAGCAGTCCTCCCACCGGGACAGGGAGTCGAACTGGAAACACCATATATTTT | CASSPPTGTGSRTGNTIYF
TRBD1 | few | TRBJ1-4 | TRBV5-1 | TGCGCCAGCAGCCCTTTACCCGGACAGGGAAATGAAAAACTGTTTTTT | CASSPLPGQGNEKLFF
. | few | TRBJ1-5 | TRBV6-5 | TGTGCCAGCAGTTACTCCCGGGGTCAGCCCCAGCATTTT | CASSYSRGQPQHF